Here is one T cell receptor (beta chain) with its context. This record comes from a study of CD8 T cells in Susac syndrome. Germline values: CDR1 MNHEY, CDR2 SMNVEV (reference sequence). V lost 8 bases to trimming and J lost 5 bases, with 15 bases between them. The CDR3 runs 14 residues. The CD8+ and CD4+ T cells were negatively isolated, with the TEMRA cells enriched by FACS. RNA in amounts of roughly 0.5 to 1 ug was reverse transcribed with random hexamers. TCRdb processed the immunoSEQ multiplex PCR reads anew with MiXCR; each CDR3 protein has one entry. Of some 150,000 distinct CDR3 sequences listed, approximately 94% are singletons.

Sequenced material: CD8+ T cells from PBMCs. This receptor was taken from a human donor with multiple sclerosis. This sequence joins TRBV27 and TRBJ1-4; D possibly corresponds to TRBD1 (6 bases). The CDR3 loop reads CASRRGVQNEKLFF. The DNA for the CDR3 is TGTGCCAGCCGGAGGGGGGTACAGAATGAAAAACTGTTTTTT.